Described below is a single T cell receptor beta chain sequence and its context. The germline V gene has CDR1 MNHGY and CDR2 SAAAGT. The trim removed 4 bases at V and 5 bases at J, leaving 6 bases unmatched. This CDR3 is built from 14 residues. The sample originates from a study of blood T cell repertoires in COVID-19. This table comes from immunoSEQ multiplex PCR, and its TCRdb copy is limited to in-frame clones, with some not included. The profile covers some 35,000 clones, with over 70% appearing a single time and around 15% taken by the ten largest. Sequencing was carried out using peripheral blood. This chain links TRBV6-8 with TRBJ1-1, with 8 bases aligning to TRBD1. The receptor's source is a man in his sixties with active COVID-19. The CDR3 DNA is TGTGCCAGCAGTTGGGACAGGCCAAATACTGAAGCTTTCTTT. Protein sequence: CASSWDRPNTEAFF.